Given below is one T cell receptor (beta chain) in context. The data derive from a study of blood T cell repertoires in COVID-19. Under the authors' procedure: Amplification of reference gene primers was used by the study to estimate nucleated cell counts. Generated by immunoSEQ multiplex PCR, the TCRdb table keeps only in-frame clones and is missing some. The DNA was the basis for D and trimming; V, J and clone size are from that table. The sample carries about 110,000 clones, 82% recorded once. Germline lookup yields CDR1 MNHEY and CDR2 SVGAGI. Trimming took 6 bases from V and 3 from J; bases not matched to a gene: 5. The CDR3 has 15 amino acids.

This receptor was taken from a man between 70 and 80 years old with acute or convalescent COVID-19. Sequences were obtained from peripheral blood. The V gene is TRBV6-5, the J gene TRBJ2-3; TRBD2 aligns across 11 bases. The CDR3: CASRRGTSGTDTQYF. The CDR3 DNA reads as TGTGCCAGCAGACGGGGGACTAGCGGAACAGATACGCAGTATTTT.